This T cell receptor beta chain was recovered during a study of Ad26.COV2.S vaccination and SARS-CoV-2 variants. Overall study: Recipients of Ad26.COV2.S got it intramuscularly, once or twice 56 days apart.

This CDR3 comprises 16 residues. J was trimmed by 3 bases and V by 1 base; bases with no gene match: 6. CDR1 is SGHTA and CDR2 is FQGNSA in the germline V gene. Only in-frame clones appear in the TCRdb table, and some are missing; sequencing was by immunoSEQ multiplex PCR. The table has fewer than 300,000 clones, 87% seen once. Treatment here: over 15 received Ad26.COV2.S at low or high dose, single or two shots; several received placebo; per-sample allocation not given. The samples were gathered on day 63 after the first injection of vaccine or placebo. Adults aged 18-55 years in Boston included the donor.

This rearrangement joins TRBV7-2 to TRBJ2-5; TRBD2 aligns across 9 bases. The TCR was taken from a person between 18 and 65 years old who received the Ad26.COV2.S COVID-19 vaccine or a placebo. Material: peripheral blood, obtained in a trial of Ad26.COV2.S vaccine versus placebo. The CDR3 coding sequence is TGTGCCAGCAGCTTAGGTCCGGCTAGCGGGGAAGAGACCCAGTACTTC. Protein sequence: CASSLGPASGEETQYF.